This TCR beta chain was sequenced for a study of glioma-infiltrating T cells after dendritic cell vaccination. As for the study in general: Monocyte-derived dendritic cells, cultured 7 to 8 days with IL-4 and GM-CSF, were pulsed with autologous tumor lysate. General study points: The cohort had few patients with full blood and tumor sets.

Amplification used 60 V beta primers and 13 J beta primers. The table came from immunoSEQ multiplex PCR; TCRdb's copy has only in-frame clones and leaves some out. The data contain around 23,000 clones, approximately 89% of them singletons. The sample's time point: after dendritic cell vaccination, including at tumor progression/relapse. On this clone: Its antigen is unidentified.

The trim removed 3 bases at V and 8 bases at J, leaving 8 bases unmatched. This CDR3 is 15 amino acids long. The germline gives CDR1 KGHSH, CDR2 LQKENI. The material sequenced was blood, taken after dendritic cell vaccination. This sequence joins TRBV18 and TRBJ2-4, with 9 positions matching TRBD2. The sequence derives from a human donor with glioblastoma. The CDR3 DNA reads TGTGCCAGCTCACCGGGGACTAGCCGCGGACACATTCAGTACTTC. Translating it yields CASSPGTSRGHIQYF. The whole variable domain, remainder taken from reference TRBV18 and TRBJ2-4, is NAGVMQNPRHLVRRRGQEARLRCSPMKGHSHVYWYRQLPEEGLKFMVYLQKENIIDESGMPKERFSAEFPKEGPSILRIQQVVRGDSAAYFCASSPGTSRGHIQYFGAGTRLSVL.